The source of this T cell receptor (beta chain) is a study of T-cell reconstitution after alpha-beta-depleted transplantation in children. Study-wide results and caveats: Surviving recipient T cells and thymic progenitors produced the high day-60 TCRbeta diversity seen in some patients.

Molecular barcoding with unique molecular identifiers was used for the TCRbeta library. TCRdb re-analysed the PCR reads in MiXCR, keeping a single row per CDR3 protein. The data show approximately 1,000,000 distinct CDR3 sequences, around 30% seen once. As for this clonotype: Its antigen is unknown.

The clonotype was recovered from a boy under three years old who had a stem cell transplant for SCID, so the T cells may come from the graft donor. Sequenced here: PBMCs, mostly from graft donor cells, sampled 360 days after TCRalphabeta/CD19-depleted stem cell transplant.

The CDR3 nucleotides are TGTGCCAGCACCCCCCAAGGGGGGGACTATGGCTACACCTTC. It translates to CASTPQGGDYGYTF. This chain connects TRBV6-1 to TRBJ1-2; perhaps TRBD1 as D (6 bases). The V gene's germline CDR1 is MNHNS and CDR2 SASEGT. The V and J ends lost 7 bases and 3 bases respectively, with 15 bases between them. The CDR3 extends over 14 amino acids.